The sequence of this T cell receptor (beta chain) was determined in a study of blood T cell repertoires in COVID-19. For the study at large: Sources were T cells, B-cell-depleted T cells, or PBMCs; the material itself was cDNA or gDNA.

The study drew participants aged roughly 18 to 89 years from around 24 US areas. Which cohort a participant joined came from the clinical history participants gave. Germline CDR1 reads LGHDT; CDR2 reads YNNKEL (reference sequence). J gave up 3 bases and V 4 bases, and 6 bases lay outside the gene matches. CDR3 length: 15 amino acids. Per the original data handling: Reference gene primer amplification in the assay estimated nucleated cell counts. The assay was immunoSEQ multiplex PCR, and TCRdb's table has in-frame clones only and misses some. The V and J calls and clone size were taken over from that table, and D and trimming were inferred from the DNA. Among hundreds of thousands of clones listed, about nine tenths were seen once.

The TCR comes from a woman in her twenties or thirties with acute COVID-19. This sequence joins TRBV3-1 (or the pseudogene TRBV3-2) and TRBJ2-1, with TRBD2 matching over 7 bases. Material: PBMCs or T cells enriched from blood (not recorded which). CDR3 residues: CASSPTAGYYNEQFF. The CDR3 DNA sequence: TGTGCCAGCAGCCCTACAGCGGGATACTACAATGAGCAGTTCTTC.